The 21 T cell receptor beta chains presented below share a single source sample, sequenced in a study of blood T cells in healthy people across ages. A J-beta primer mix and a sample-barcoded 5' primer were used in a second PCR of about 7 to 12 cycles. TCRdb re-called the 5' RACE reads with MiXCR, one entry per CDR3 protein. The sample carries some 1.5 million distinct CDR3 sequences, around 40% recorded once. Sequenced sample: blood. The source of these receptors is a woman aged 18-29 years in good health.

CDR3 sequence (DNA): TGTGCCAACGGGACAGGGGGTGGCTACAATGAGCAGTTCTTC. Translating gives CANGTGGGYNEQFF. J is TRBJ2-1 and V is TRBV21-1; TRBD1, the D gene given by the table, was not confirmed from the DNA. TRBV21-1 is given as a pseudogene. CDR3 length equals 14 residues.

The chain couples TRBV6-2 or TRBV6-3 to TRBJ1-2, with a tentative D call TRBD1 (5 bases). Trimming shortened V by 8 bases and J by 2 bases, and 9 bases separated the two germline ends. Germline-derived CDR1 and CDR2 are MNHEY and SVGEGT. The CDR3 sequence is 12 residues long. In DNA form, the CDR3 reads TGTGCCAGCGCAGGGAAGAACTATGGCTACACCTTC. This gives the protein CASAGKNYGYTF.

This clonotype was found many times. The gene calls are TRBV7-2 and TRBJ2-3; D ambiguous. V lost 2 bases to trimming and J lost 4 bases, with 4 bases between them. This CDR3 has 12 residues. Germline V gene lookup returns CDR1 SGHTA and CDR2 FQGNSA. CDR3: CASSLRSDTQYF. CDR3 coding DNA: TGTGCCAGCAGCTTACGTTCAGATACGCAGTATTTT.

The chain is built from TRBV27 and TRBJ2-7; TRBD2 agrees at 7 bases. This CDR3 is built from 17 residues. Germline CDR1 MNHEY, CDR2 SMNVEV (reference sequence). J was trimmed by 3 bases and V by 3 bases; bases with no gene match: 14. CDR3 amino acids: CASSFSGSGGVDYEQYF. Written as DNA, the CDR3 is TGTGCCAGCAGTTTCTCAGGATCGGGAGGCGTCGACTACGAGCAGTACTTC.

In regard to this clonotype: Because it lacks the conserved phenylalanine or tryptophan at the end, this CDR3 is likely a read error. The chain couples TRBV4-3 to TRBJ1-2, with D perhaps TRBD1 (5 bases). CDR1 and CDR2 (germline): LGHNA, YSLEER. Trimming removed 6 bases from V and 3 bases from J, with 17 bases in between. The CDR3 runs 15 residues. For the CDR3, the DNA is TGCGCCAGCAGTCTAGAGGAAGGGGATCACTATGGCTACACCTTG. Translated, it gives CASSLEEGDHYGYTL.

This clonotype was detected a few times. Possible read error: a much larger clone is one base away. V gene TRBV12-3 or TRBV12-4 combines with J gene TRBJ1-2, with TRBD1 as a possible D gene (5 bases). Trimming cost V 6 bases and J 8 bases, with 19 bases left between them. CDR3 length: 14 amino acids. DNA of the CDR3: TGTGCCAGCAGCGGGGACTTACGACTGACAGGCTACACCTTC. Its translation: CASSGDLRLTGYTF.

The chain carries TRBV20-1 and TRBJ2-5; D may correspond to TRBD1 or TRBD2 (6 bases each). This CDR3 is 14 amino acids long. Per germline, CDR1 DFQATT and CDR2 SNEGSKA (reference sequence). Between the trimmed V and J ends, which lost 1 base and 4 bases, there was a span of 13 bases. The CDR3 DNA reads as TGCAGTGCTAGAGTTGGGGGGCGGTTAGAGACCCAGTACTTC. This encodes CSARVGGRLETQYF.

Many counts were recorded for this clonotype. CDR3 bases: TGCGCCAGCAGCCAAGATTTGACAGGGAGCAATGAGCAGTTCTTC. It is translated as CASSQDLTGSNEQFF. The V and J genes are TRBV4-3 and TRBJ2-1; 7 bases are shared with TRBD1. The CDR3 totals 15 residues. The germline gives CDR1 LGHNA, CDR2 YSLEER. Germline trimming cut 0 bases from V and 6 bases from J; bases unmatched to any gene: 5.

V is TRBV12-5 and J is TRBJ2-5, with TRBD1 matching 7 bases. CDR3 length: 12 residues. Per the germline V gene, CDR1 is LGHNT and CDR2 is FRNRAP. The V gene end was trimmed by 6 bases and the J gene end by 3 bases; junction bases not matched to a gene: 1. The CDR3 DNA sequence: TGTGCTAGTGGGACAGGGAAAGAGACCCAGTACTTC. It codes for CASGTGKETQYF.

The V call is TRBV3-1, the J call TRBJ2-7; no reliable D call. CDR1 LGHDT and CDR2 YNNKEL come from the germline V gene (reference sequence). This CDR3 has 15 residues. The V end was cut by 2 bases, the J end by 3 bases, with 14 bases between. The CDR3 DNA reads as TGTGCCAGCAGCCAAAGTTGGGGTCCTCGCTACGAGCAGTACTTC. Its translation: CASSQSWGPRYEQYF.

The chain is built from TRBV7-9 and TRBJ1-6, with a possible D match to TRBD1 (5 bases). The CDR3 extends over 15 amino acids. V was pared by 5 bases and J by 7 bases, with 15 bases between. Germline lookup yields CDR1 SEHNR and CDR2 FQNEAQ (reference sequence). The CDR3 loop is CASSPERGWNSPLHF. The CDR3 region has the DNA TGTGCCAGCAGCCCTGAGAGGGGATGGAATTCACCCCTCCACTTT.

A word on this clonotype: Since a far larger clone is one base different, this is likely a read error. This chain links TRBV4-3 with TRBJ2-7, with 13 bases that match TRBD2. The CDR3 is 15 amino acids. CDR1 is LGHNA, CDR2 YSLEER, per germline. The CDR3: CAGSQGLAGAYEQYF. CDR3 bases: TGCGCCGGCAGCCAAGGACTAGCGGGGGCCTACGAGCAGTACTTC.

The gene calls are TRBV5-1 and TRBJ1-1; unclear D gene. CDR1 and CDR2 (germline): SGHRS, YFSETQ. V lost 0 bases and J lost 4, with 10 bases in between. CDR3 length: 14 amino acids. The CDR3 spells CASSLGAETTEAFF. The CDR3, as DNA: TGCGCCAGCAGCTTGGGGGCAGAAACCACTGAAGCTTTCTTT.

This sequence joins TRBV11-2 and TRBJ2-5; D perhaps matches TRBD2 (5 bases). Trimming removed 0 bases at V and 1 base at J, with 9 bases between. Germline CDR1 SGHAT, CDR2 FQNNGV. This CDR3 is built from 15 residues. DNA of the CDR3: TGTGCCAGCAGCTTAGATGCGGGCGTCCAAGAGACCCAGTACTTC. Its translation: CASSLDAGVQETQYF.

This clonotype was picked up one time. This sequence joins TRBV11-1 and TRBJ1-4; no firm D call. The germline gives CDR1 SGHAT, CDR2 FQDESV (reference sequence). Deletions cut 5 bases from V and 5 bases from J, with 15 bases between. CDR3 size: 15 residues. DNA for the CDR3: TGTGCCAGCAGCCCCGTGGGGAAACCGAATGAAAAACTGTTTTTT. Residues: CASSPVGKPNEKLFF.

This clonotype has a count of ten or more. This chain connects TRBV29-1 to TRBJ2-5; D gene uncertain. Trimming cost V 4 bases and J 3 bases, with 12 bases left between them. The CDR3 is 13 residues long. The germline CDR1 and CDR2 sequences are SQVTM and ANQGSEA. The DNA for the CDR3 is TGCAGCGTTGTGGGGAATTTAAAAGAGACCCAGTACTTC. It encodes CSVVGNLKETQYF.

The rearrangement uses TRBV30 and TRBJ2-3, with 9 bases lining up with TRBD1. The germline V gene has CDR1 GTSNPN and CDR2 SVGIG (reference sequence). This CDR3 contains 15 residues. V trimming: 5 bases; J trimming: 5 bases; junction bases outside the gene matches: 11. In nucleotides, the CDR3 is TGTGCCTGGCTCCCCGGGACAGGGACTTTAGATACGCAGTATTTT. Protein sequence: CAWLPGTGTLDTQYF.

The chain has TRBV5-4 and TRBJ2-3, with D possibly being TRBD1 (7 bases). Trimming cost V 2 bases and J 6 bases, with 13 bases left between them. There are 14 residues in the CDR3. Germline values: CDR1 SGHNT, CDR2 YYREEE (reference sequence). CDR3 in DNA: TGTGCCAGCAGCTTCGTGCAGGGGGGCGATACGCAGTATTTT. Its translation is CASSFVQGGDTQYF.

This chain uses TRBV6-6 with TRBJ2-7; no reliable D call. V was pared by 9 bases and J by 6 bases, with 15 bases between. CDR1 is MNHNY and CDR2 is SVGAGI in the germline V gene (reference sequence). The CDR3 totals 12 residues. For the CDR3, the DNA is TGTGCCAGTTTAGATTTGGGCCGCGAGCAGTACTTC. It yields the protein CASLDLGREQYF.

The chain employs TRBV7-2 and TRBJ2-1; D ambiguous. The CDR3 is made up of 15 amino acids. Germline CDR1 reads SGHTA; CDR2 reads FQGNSA. V gave up 1 base and J gave up 3 bases, with 10 bases separating them. The DNA for the CDR3 is TGTGCCAGCAGCTTAGTGGGGATCTTCTACAATGAGCAGTTCTTC. This sequence encodes CASSLVGIFYNEQFF.

The CDR3 here is CASSPHARTSLNEQFF. The CDR3 nucleotides read TGCGCCAGCAGCCCGCACGCCAGAACTAGTCTCAATGAGCAGTTCTTC. The V call is TRBV4-3, the J call TRBJ2-1; TRBD2 might be the D (5 bases). Germline V gene data show CDR1 as LGHNA and CDR2 as YSLEER. The CDR3 spans 16 residues. The V end lost 4 bases, the J end lost 6 bases, and 19 bases lay between the germline ends.